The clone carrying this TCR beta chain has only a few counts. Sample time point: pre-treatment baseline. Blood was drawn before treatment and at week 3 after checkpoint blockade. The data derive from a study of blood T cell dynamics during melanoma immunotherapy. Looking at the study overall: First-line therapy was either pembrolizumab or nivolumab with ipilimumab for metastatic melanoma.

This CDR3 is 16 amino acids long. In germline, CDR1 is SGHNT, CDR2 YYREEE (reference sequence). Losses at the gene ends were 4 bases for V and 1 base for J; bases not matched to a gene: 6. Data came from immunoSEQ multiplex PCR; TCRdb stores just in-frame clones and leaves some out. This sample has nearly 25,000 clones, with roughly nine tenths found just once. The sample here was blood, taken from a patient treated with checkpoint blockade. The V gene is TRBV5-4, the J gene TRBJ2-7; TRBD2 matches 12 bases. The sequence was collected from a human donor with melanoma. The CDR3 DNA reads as TGTGCCAGCAGCCCCGGACTAGCGGGATTATCCTACGAGCAGTACTTC. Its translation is CASSPGLAGLSYEQYF.